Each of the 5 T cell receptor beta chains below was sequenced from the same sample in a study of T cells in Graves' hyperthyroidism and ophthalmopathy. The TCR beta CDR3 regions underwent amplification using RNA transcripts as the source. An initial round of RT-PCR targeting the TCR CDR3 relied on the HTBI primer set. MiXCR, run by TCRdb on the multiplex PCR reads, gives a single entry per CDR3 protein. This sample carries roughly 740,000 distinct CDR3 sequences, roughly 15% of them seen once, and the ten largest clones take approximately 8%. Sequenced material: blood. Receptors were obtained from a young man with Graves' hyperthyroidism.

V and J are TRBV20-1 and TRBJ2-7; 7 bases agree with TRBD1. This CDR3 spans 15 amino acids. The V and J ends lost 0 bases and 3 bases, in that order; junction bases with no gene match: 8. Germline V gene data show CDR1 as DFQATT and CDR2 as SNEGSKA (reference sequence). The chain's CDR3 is CSARDAAGQDYEQYF. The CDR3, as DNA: TGCAGTGCTAGAGACGCGGCCGGACAGGACTACGAGCAGTACTTC.

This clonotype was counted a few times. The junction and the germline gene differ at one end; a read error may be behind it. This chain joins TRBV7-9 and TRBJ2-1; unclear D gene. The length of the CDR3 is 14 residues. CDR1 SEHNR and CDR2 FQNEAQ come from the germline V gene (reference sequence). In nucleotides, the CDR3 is TGTGCCAGCAGCTTAGTCGGCCCTGACCCTGAGCGGTTCTTC. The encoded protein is CASSLVGPDPERFF.

In nucleotides, the CDR3 is TGTGCCAGCAGCTATACAGGGTGGGAGCAGTACTTC. Protein: CASSYTGWEQYF. The V gene is TRBV28, the J gene TRBJ2-7; D is perhaps TRBD1 (6 bases). In germline, CDR1 is MDHEN, CDR2 SYDVKM. The CDR3 is 12 amino acids. Trimming left V 6 bases short and J 7 bases short, with 13 bases between.

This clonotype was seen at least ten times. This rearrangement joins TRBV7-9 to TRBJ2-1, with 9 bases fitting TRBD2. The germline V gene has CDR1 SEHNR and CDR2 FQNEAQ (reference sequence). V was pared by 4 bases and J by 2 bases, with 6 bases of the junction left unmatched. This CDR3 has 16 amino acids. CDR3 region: CASSSIAGAPYNEQFF. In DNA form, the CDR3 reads TGTGCCAGCAGCTCAATAGCGGGAGCGCCCTACAATGAGCAGTTCTTC.

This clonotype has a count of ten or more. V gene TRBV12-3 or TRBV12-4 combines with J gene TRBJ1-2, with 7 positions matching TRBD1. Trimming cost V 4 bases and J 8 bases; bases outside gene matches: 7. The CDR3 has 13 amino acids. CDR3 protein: CASSSTGAWGYTF. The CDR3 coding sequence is TGTGCCAGCAGTTCCACAGGGGCCTGGGGCTACACCTTC.